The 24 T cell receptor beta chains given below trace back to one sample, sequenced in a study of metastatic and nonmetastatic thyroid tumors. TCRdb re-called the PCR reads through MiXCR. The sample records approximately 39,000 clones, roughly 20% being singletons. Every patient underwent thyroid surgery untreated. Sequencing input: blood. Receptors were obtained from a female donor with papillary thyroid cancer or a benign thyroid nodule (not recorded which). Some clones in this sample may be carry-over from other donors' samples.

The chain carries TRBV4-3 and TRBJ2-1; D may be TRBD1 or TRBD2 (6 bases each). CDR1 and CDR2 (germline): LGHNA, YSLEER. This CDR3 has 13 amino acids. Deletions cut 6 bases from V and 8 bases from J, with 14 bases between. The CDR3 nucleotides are TGCGCCAGCAGTGGATCAGGGGAGGATGAGCAGTTCTTC. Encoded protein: CASSGSGEDEQFF.

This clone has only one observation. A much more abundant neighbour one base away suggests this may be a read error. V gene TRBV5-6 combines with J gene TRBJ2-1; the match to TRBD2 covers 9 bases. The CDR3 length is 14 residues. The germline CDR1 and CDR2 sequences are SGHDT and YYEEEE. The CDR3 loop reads CAISLVAGDDEQFF. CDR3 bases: TGTGCCATCAGCTTGGTAGCGGGAGATGATGAGCAGTTCTTC.

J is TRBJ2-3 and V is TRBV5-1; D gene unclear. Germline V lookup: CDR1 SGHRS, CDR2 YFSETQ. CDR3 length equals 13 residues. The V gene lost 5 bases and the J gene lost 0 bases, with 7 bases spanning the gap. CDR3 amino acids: CASRGSSTDTQYF. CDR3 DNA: TGCGCCAGCAGGGGTTCTAGCACAGATACGCAGTATTTT. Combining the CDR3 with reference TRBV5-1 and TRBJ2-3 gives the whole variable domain KAGVTQTPRYLIKTRGQQVTLSCSPISGHRSVSWYQQTPGQGLQFLFEYFSETQRNKGNFPGRFSGRQFSNSRSEMNVSTLELGDSALYLCASRGSSTDTQYFGPGTRLTVL.

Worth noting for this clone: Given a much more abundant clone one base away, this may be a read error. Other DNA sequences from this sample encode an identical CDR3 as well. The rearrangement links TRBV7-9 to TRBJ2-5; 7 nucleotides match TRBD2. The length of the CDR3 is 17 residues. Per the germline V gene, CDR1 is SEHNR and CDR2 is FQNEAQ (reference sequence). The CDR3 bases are TGTGCCAGCAACAATATTATGGGGGGGAGTTTCCAAGAGACCCAGTACTTT. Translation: CASNNIMGGSFQETQYF.

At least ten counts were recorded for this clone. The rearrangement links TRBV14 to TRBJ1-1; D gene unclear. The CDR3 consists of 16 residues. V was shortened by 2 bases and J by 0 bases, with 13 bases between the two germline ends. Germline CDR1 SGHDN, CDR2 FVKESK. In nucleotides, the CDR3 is TGTGCCAGCAGCCAAAAGGGTTTGGATATGAACACTGAAGCTTTCTTT. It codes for CASSQKGLDMNTEAFF.

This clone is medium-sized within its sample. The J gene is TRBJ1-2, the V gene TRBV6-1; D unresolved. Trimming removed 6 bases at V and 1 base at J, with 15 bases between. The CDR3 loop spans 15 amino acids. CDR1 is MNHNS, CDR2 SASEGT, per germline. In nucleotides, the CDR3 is TGTGCCAGCAGAGACGACCCATACCGTAACTATGGCTACACCTTC. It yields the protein CASRDDPYRNYGYTF.

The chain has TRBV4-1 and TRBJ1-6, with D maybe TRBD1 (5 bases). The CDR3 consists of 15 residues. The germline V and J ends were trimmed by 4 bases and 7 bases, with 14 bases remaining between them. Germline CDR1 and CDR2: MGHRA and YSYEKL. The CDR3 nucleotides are TGCGCCAGCAGCCTTTCGCGGGACTTCAATTCACCCCTCCACTTT. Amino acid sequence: CASSLSRDFNSPLHF.

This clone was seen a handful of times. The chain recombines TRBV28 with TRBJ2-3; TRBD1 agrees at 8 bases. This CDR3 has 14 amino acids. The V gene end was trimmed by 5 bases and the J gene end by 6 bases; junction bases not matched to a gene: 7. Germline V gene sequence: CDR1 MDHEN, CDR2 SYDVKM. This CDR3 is CASSPGQGRDTQYF. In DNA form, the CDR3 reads TGTGCCAGCAGTCCCGGACAGGGAAGGGATACGCAGTATTTT.

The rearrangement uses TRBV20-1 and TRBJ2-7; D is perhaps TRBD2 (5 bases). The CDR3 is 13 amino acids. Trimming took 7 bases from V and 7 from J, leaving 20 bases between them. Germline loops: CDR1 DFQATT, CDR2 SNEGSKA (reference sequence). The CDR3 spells CSGMGMEAAEQYF. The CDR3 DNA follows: TGCAGTGGTATGGGGATGGAAGCGGCGGAGCAGTACTTC.

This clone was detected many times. The CDR3 sequence is CASSQFTGRNTIYF. The CDR3 bases are TGCGCCAGCAGCCAATTTACAGGAAGAAACACCATATATTTT. The chain couples TRBV4-1 to TRBJ1-3, with D maybe TRBD1 (5 bases). Trimming removed 2 bases at V and 5 bases at J, with 10 bases between. CDR1 MGHRA and CDR2 YSYEKL come from the germline V gene. This CDR3 spans 14 amino acids.

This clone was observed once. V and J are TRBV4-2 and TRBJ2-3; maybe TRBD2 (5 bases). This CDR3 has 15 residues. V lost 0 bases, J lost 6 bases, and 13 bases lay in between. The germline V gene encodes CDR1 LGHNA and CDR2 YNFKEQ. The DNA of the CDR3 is TGTGCCAGCAGCCAAGATCCGACACTAGGGGATACGCAGTATTTT. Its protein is CASSQDPTLGDTQYF.

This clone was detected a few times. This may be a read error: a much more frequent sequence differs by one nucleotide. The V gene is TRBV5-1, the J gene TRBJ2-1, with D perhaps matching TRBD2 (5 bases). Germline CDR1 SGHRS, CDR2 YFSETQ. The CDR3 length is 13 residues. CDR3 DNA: TGCGCCAGCAGCCCCGGGATCGACAATGAGCAGCTCTTC. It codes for CASSPGIDNEQLF.

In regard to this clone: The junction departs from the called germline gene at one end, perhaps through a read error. CDR3 in amino acids: CASSSTGTHDQYF. CDR3 coding DNA: TGTGCCAGCAGTTCGACGGGAACCCACGATCAGTACTTC. The J gene is TRBJ2-7, the V gene TRBV27; a weak D match, TRBD2 (5 bases). The CDR3 totals 13 residues. The germline V gene has CDR1 MNHEY and CDR2 SMNVEV (reference sequence).

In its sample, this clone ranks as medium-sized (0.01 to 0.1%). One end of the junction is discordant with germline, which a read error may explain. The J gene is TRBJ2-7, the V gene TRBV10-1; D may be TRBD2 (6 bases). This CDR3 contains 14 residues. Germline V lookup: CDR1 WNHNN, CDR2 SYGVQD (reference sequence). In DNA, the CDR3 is TGCGCCAGCAGCCGATCCAGACTAGGCTACGAGCTGTACTTC. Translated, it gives CASSRSRLGYELYF.

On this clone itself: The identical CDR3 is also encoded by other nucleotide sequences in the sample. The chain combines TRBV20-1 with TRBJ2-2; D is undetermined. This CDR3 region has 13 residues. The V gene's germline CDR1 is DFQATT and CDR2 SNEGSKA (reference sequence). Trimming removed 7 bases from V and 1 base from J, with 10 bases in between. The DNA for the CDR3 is TGCAGTGACAGACGGAAGAACACCGGGGAGCTGTTTTTT. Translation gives CSDRRKNTGELFF.

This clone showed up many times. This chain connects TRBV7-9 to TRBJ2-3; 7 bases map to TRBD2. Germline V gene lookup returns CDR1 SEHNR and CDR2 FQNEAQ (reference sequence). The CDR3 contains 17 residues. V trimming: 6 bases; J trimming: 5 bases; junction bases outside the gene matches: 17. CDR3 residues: CASSFGSLAGAVDTQYF. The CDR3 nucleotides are TGTGCCAGCAGTTTCGGAAGCTTGGCGGGAGCGGTAGATACGCAGTATTTT.

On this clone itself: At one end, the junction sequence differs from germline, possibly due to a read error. The CDR3 nucleotides read TGTGCCAGCAGCGTAGGGCATTGGCTCTCCTACGTGCAGTACTTC. Its protein product is CASSVGHWLSYVQYF. The J gene is TRBJ2-7, the V gene TRBV9; D is uncertain. Germline V gene lookup returns CDR1 SGDLS and CDR2 YYNGEE. CDR3 length: 15 amino acids. Variable domain in full (rest from reference TRBV9 and TRBJ2-7): DSGVTQTPKHLITATGQRVTLRCSPRSGDLSVYWYQQSLDQGLQFLIQYYNGEERAKGNILERFSAQQFPDLHSELNLSSLELGDSALYFCASSVGHWLSYVQYFGPGTRLTVT.

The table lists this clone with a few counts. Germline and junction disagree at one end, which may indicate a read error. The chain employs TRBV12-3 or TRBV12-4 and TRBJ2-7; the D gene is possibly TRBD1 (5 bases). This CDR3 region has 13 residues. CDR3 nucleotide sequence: TGTGCCAGCAGCCTGGACAAGGGCGACGAGCAGCACTTC. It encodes CASSLDKGDEQHF.

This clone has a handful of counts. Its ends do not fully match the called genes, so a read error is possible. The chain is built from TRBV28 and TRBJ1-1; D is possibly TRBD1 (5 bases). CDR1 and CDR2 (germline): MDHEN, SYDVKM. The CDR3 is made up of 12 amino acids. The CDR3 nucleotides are TGTGCCAGCAGAGACAGTTACACTGAAGATTTCTTT. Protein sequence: CASRDSYTEDFF.

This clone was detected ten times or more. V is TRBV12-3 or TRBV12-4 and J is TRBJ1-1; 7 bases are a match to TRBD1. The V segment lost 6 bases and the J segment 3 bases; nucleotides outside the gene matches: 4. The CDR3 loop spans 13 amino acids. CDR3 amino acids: CASRHTGDTEAFF. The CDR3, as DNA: TGTGCCAGCAGACACACAGGGGACACTGAAGCTTTCTTT.

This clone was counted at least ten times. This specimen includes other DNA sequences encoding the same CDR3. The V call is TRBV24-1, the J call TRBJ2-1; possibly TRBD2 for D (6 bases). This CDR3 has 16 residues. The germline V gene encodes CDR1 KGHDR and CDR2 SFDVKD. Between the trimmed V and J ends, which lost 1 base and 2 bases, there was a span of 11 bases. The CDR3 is CATSDLGSGTYNEQFF. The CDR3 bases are TGTGCCACCAGTGATTTAGGTAGCGGTACCTACAATGAGCAGTTCTTC.

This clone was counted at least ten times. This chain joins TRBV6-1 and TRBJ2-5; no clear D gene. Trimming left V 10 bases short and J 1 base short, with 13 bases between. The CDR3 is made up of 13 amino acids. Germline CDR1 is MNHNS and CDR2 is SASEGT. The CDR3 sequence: CATSAGVQETQYF. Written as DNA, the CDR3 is TGTGCCACCTCGGCCGGTGTCCAAGAGACCCAGTACTTC.

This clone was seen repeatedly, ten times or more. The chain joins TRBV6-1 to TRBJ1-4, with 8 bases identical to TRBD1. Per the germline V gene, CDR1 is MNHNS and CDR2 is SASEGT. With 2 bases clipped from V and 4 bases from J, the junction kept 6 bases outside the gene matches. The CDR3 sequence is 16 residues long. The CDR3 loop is CASSETTGGLNEKLFF. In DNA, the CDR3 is TGTGCCAGCAGTGAAACCACAGGGGGACTTAATGAAAAACTGTTTTTT.

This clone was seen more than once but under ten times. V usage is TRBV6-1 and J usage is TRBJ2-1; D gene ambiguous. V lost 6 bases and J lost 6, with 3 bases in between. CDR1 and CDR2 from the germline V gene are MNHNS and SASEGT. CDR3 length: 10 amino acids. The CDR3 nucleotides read TGTGCCAGCAGGAGCAATGAGCAGTTCTTC. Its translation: CASRSNEQFF.